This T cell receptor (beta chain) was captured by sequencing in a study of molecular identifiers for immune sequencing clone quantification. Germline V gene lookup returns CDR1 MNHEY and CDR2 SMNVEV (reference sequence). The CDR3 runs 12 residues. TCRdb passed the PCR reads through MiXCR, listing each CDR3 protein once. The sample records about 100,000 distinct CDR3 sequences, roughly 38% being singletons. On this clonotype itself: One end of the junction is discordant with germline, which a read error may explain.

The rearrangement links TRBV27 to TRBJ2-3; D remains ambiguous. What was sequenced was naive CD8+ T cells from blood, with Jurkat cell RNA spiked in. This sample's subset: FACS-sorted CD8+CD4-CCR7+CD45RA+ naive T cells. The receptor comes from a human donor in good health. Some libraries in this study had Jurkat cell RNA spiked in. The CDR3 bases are TGTGCCAGCAGTTTTAGCAGAGATACGCAGTATTTT. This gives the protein CASSFSRDTQYF.